The 30 T cell receptor beta chains presented below share a single source sample, sequenced in a study of regulatory T cells in long-lasting Graves disease. Documented time point: persistent/refractory GD, antithyroid drugs over 5 years with positive TRAb. PBMC RNA was the source of the TCR library. Construction of the TCR beta libraries employed iRepertoire HTBI primers in conjunction with Arm-PCR of CDR3 regions. TCRdb reprocessed the multiplex PCR reads with MiXCR, giving one entry per CDR3 protein. The sample carries 650,000 to 700,000 distinct CDR3 sequences, approximately 31% recorded once. The material was peripheral blood mononuclear cells (PBMCs), obtained when the disease was refractory, from a patient treated with antithyroid drugs. The receptor source for this set is a female donor with Graves disease.

DNA for the CDR3: TGCGCCAGCAGCTTGGAAGGCAGGGAGCGCGAGCAGTACTTC. Protein: CASSLEGREREQYF. The rearrangement uses TRBV5-1 and TRBJ2-7; either TRBD1 or TRBD2 may fit D (5 bases each). Trimming shortened V by 0 bases and J by 6 bases, and 13 bases separated the two germline ends. This CDR3 has 14 amino acids. Germline CDR1 SGHRS, CDR2 YFSETQ.

The chain is built from TRBV12-3 or TRBV12-4 and TRBJ2-7; D assignment may be TRBD1 or TRBD2 (5 bases each). V was pared by 6 bases and J by 5 bases, with 17 bases between. This CDR3 spans 14 amino acids. The CDR3 nucleotides are TGTGCCAGCAGCCTCCGGAGGACATCCGACGAGCAGTACTTC. Its translation is CASSLRRTSDEQYF.

The CDR3 DNA reads as TGTGCCAGCAGCGTAGCCCGTGACAGGGGAGAGCAGTACTTC. It translates to CASSVARDRGEQYF. The rearrangement links TRBV9 to TRBJ2-7; 8 positions agree with TRBD1. CDR1 is SGDLS and CDR2 is YYNGEE in the germline V gene. With 0 bases clipped from V and 7 bases from J, the junction kept 6 bases outside the gene matches. The CDR3 runs 14 residues.

This clonotype appeared many times. The V gene is TRBV7-9, the J gene TRBJ1-5, with D uncertain. The ends were cut back, 6 bases at V and 3 bases at J, with 6 bases in the middle. In germline, CDR1 is SEHNR, CDR2 FQNEAQ (reference sequence). The CDR3 sequence is 12 residues long. CDR3 coding DNA: TGTGCCAGCAGTTTGGACAATCAGCCCCAGCATTTT. Its protein product is CASSLDNQPQHF.

This clonotype is a singleton in its sample. V usage is TRBV6-2 or TRBV6-3 and J usage is TRBJ2-5; TRBD1 agrees at 7 bases. V lost 6 bases and J lost 1; bases outside the gene matches: 11. The CDR3 length is 16 residues. Germline-derived CDR1 and CDR2 are MNHEY and SVGEGT. The CDR3 region is CASRQTGVLIQETQYF. CDR3 DNA sequence: TGTGCCAGCAGGCAAACAGGGGTACTTATCCAAGAGACCCAGTACTTC.

Worth noting for this clonotype: This could be a read error, since a much larger clone is one nucleotide away. This chain joins TRBV11-2 and TRBJ1-1; D uncertain. Germline V gives CDR1 SGHAT, CDR2 FQNNGV. The CDR3 length is 12 residues. The CDR3 coding sequence is TGTGCCAGCAGCTCGTGGAGCACTGGAGCTTTCTTT. Residues: CASSSWSTGAFF.

This clonotype was counted at least ten times. V and J are TRBV11-1 and TRBJ2-7; D possibly uses TRBD1 or TRBD2 (5 bases each). The CDR3 loop spans 16 amino acids. The germline V and J ends were trimmed by 2 bases and 0 bases, with 14 bases remaining between them. Germline CDR1 reads SGHAT; CDR2 reads FQDESV (reference sequence). CDR3 bases: TGTGCCAGCAGCTTATCACCGGGACGGGACTCCTACGAGCAGTACTTC. Translating gives CASSLSPGRDSYEQYF.

CDR3 residues: CSVDVGGLEQYF. CDR3 coding DNA: TGCAGCGTTGACGTTGGGGGTCTCGAGCAGTACTTC. The V call is TRBV29-1, the J call TRBJ2-7, with D tentatively TRBD1 or TRBD2 (5 bases each). CDR1 SQVTM and CDR2 ANQGSEA come from the germline V gene. The germline V and J ends were trimmed by 3 bases and 6 bases, with 12 bases remaining between them. The CDR3 loop spans 12 amino acids.

This sequence joins TRBV19 and TRBJ1-2; D gene ambiguous. There are 11 residues in the CDR3. Trimming took 3 bases from V and 7 from J, leaving 6 bases between them. CDR1 LNHDA and CDR2 SQIVND come from the germline V gene (reference sequence). The CDR3 nucleotides are TGTGCCAGTAGTATTGGGCCTGGCTACACCTTC. This sequence encodes CASSIGPGYTF. The whole variable domain, remainder taken from reference TRBV19 and TRBJ1-2, is DGGITQSPKYLFRKEGQNVTLSCEQNLNHDAMYWYRQDPGQGLRLIYYSQIVNDFQKGDIAEGYSVSREKKESFPLTVTSAQKNPTAFYLCASSIGPGYTFGSGTRLTVV.

The J gene is TRBJ2-4, the V gene TRBV12-3 or TRBV12-4; tentative D call: TRBD1 (6 bases). Trimming stripped 3 bases from V and 9 bases from J, with 18 bases between. The CDR3 is made up of 15 amino acids. This CDR3 reads CASSLGRGRYGIQYF. The CDR3 DNA reads TGTGCCAGCAGTTTGGGCAGGGGTCGTTATGGCATTCAGTACTTC.

The J gene is TRBJ2-7, the V gene TRBV6-2 or TRBV6-3, with TRBD2 matching over 8 bases. The CDR3 sequence is 15 residues long. V lost 6 bases to trimming and J lost 6 bases; unmatched junction nucleotides: 13. Looked up from germline, CDR1 is MNHEY and CDR2 is SVGEGT. The CDR3 sequence is CASSAPQRERGEQYF. For the CDR3, the DNA is TGTGCCAGCAGCGCCCCCCAGCGGGAGAGGGGCGAGCAGTACTTC.

The sample holds many counts of this clonotype. This sequence joins TRBV11-2 and TRBJ2-7, with D perhaps matching TRBD1 (6 bases). This CDR3 is 15 amino acids long. From germline, CDR1 is SGHAT and CDR2 FQNNGV. V lost 5 bases to trimming and J lost 1 base, with 15 bases between them. The CDR3 loop is CASSVRPRGSYEQYF. CDR3 in DNA: TGTGCCAGCAGCGTACGCCCGAGGGGGTCCTACGAGCAGTACTTC.

The chain joins TRBV6-1 to TRBJ1-2, with a tentative D call TRBD1 (5 bases). V was trimmed by 8 bases and J by 4 bases, leaving 17 bases between them. The CDR3 sequence is 14 residues long. Germline V CDR1 and CDR2: MNHNS, SASEGT. Here the CDR3 DNA reads TGTGCCAGCCAAAAACTTCAGGGCTTCTATGGCTACACCTTC. It is translated as CASQKLQGFYGYTF.

There are many counts of this clonotype. The rearrangement joins TRBV6-1 to TRBJ2-5; either TRBD1 or TRBD2 may fit D (5 bases each). This CDR3 has 13 residues. V dropped 6 bases and J dropped 5 bases, with 13 bases sitting between them. The germline CDR1 and CDR2 sequences are MNHNS and SASEGT. CDR3 in DNA: TGTGCCAGCAGGGGACCTTGGCGTGAGACCCAGTACTTC. The encoded protein is CASRGPWRETQYF.

This clonotype was detected a few times. The V gene is TRBV5-1, the J gene TRBJ1-1; possibly TRBD1 for D (5 bases). Germline V gene sequence: CDR1 SGHRS, CDR2 YFSETQ. The ends were cut back, 3 bases at V and 6 bases at J, with 15 bases in the middle. The CDR3 spans 14 residues. CDR3 in DNA: TGCGCCAGCAGCTCTGACAGTCTAGAGTCTGAAGCTTTCTTT. Its translation is CASSSDSLESEAFF.

This clonotype is a singleton in its sample. This chain joins TRBV5-5 and TRBJ2-7; the D gene is possibly TRBD1 (5 bases). The germline gives CDR1 SGHKS, CDR2 YYEKEE (reference sequence). CDR3 length: 12 residues. Between the trimmed V and J ends, which lost 4 bases and 3 bases, there was a span of 8 bases. CDR3 sequence (DNA): TGTGCCAGCAGCGCCAGGGACTACGAGCAGTACTTC. It translates to CASSARDYEQYF. Drawing the rest from reference TRBV5-5 and TRBJ2-7, the complete variable domain is DAGVTQSPTHLIKTRGQQVTLRCSPISGHKSVSWYQQVLGQGPQFIFQYYEKEERGRGNFPDRFSARQFPNYSSELNVNALLLGDSALYLCASSARDYEQYFGPGTRLTVT.

The gene calls are TRBV5-6 and TRBJ1-2; D uncertain. Trimming stripped 1 base from V and 0 bases from J, with 13 bases between. This CDR3 region has 16 residues. Germline V gene sequence: CDR1 SGHDT, CDR2 YYEEEE. The CDR3 sequence: CASSLPVGSTNYGYTF. The CDR3 DNA sequence: TGTGCCAGCAGCTTGCCGGTGGGTAGCACTAACTATGGCTACACCTTC.

This clonotype was counted many times. The V call is TRBV28, the J call TRBJ1-6; 10 bases agree with TRBD1. Germline CDR1 and CDR2: MDHEN and SYDVKM. The V gene end was trimmed by 4 bases and the J gene end by 4 bases; junction bases not matched to a gene: 1. The CDR3 is made up of 15 amino acids. The CDR3 DNA sequence: TGTGCCAGCAGTTGGGGACAGGGGTATAATTCACCCCTCCACTTT. Its protein product is CASSWGQGYNSPLHF.

This clonotype was picked up many times. V and J are TRBV12-3 or TRBV12-4 and TRBJ1-4; D is perhaps TRBD1 (5 bases). V lost 6 bases and J 0 bases, leaving 17 bases between the germline ends. The CDR3 length is 17 residues. The CDR3 loop reads CASSTRQRSTTNEKLFF. The CDR3 coding sequence is TGTGCCAGCAGCACACGACAGAGGTCCACAACTAATGAAAAACTGTTTTTT.

The chain uses TRBV29-1 and TRBJ1-1; 7 bases are shared with TRBD1. This CDR3 contains 13 residues. In germline, CDR1 is SQVTM, CDR2 ANQGSEA. V dropped 7 bases and J dropped 1; count of bases not matched to a gene: 6. The CDR3 region has the DNA TGCAGCGCTGGACAGGCGCCGAACACTGAAGCTTTCTTT. Amino acid sequence: CSAGQAPNTEAFF.

The rearrangement uses TRBV30 and TRBJ1-1; possible D gene TRBD1, 6 bases. The CDR3 has 12 amino acids. Trimming took off 4 bases at V and 3 bases at J, with 9 bases between the two ends. The germline V gene encodes CDR1 GTSNPN and CDR2 SVGIG (reference sequence). The CDR3 loop is CAWTGDHTEAFF. In nucleotides, the CDR3 is TGTGCCTGGACAGGGGATCACACTGAAGCTTTCTTT. Full variable domain (missing parts from reference TRBV30 and TRBJ1-1): SQTIHQWPATLVQPVGSPLSLECTVEGTSNPNLYWYRQAAGRGLQLLFYSVGIGQISSEVPQNLSASRPQDRQFILSSKKLLLSDSGFYLCAWTGDHTEAFFGQGTRLTVV.

The V call is TRBV18, the J call TRBJ2-7; no firm D call. From germline, CDR1 is KGHSH and CDR2 LQKENI. Trimming shortened V by 4 bases and J by 1 base, and 11 bases separated the two germline ends. The CDR3 runs 14 residues. The CDR3: CASSLGSPSYEQYF. DNA for the CDR3: TGTGCCAGCTCACTGGGCAGCCCTTCCTACGAGCAGTACTTC. Full variable domain (remainder filled in from reference TRBV18 and TRBJ2-7): NAGVMQNPRHLVRRRGQEARLRCSPMKGHSHVYWYRQLPEEGLKFMVYLQKENIIDESGMPKERFSAEFPKEGPSILRIQQVVRGDSAAYFCASSLGSPSYEQYFGPGTRLTVT.

This clonotype was counted many times. The CDR3 is CASSETGIGSPLHF. The CDR3 coding sequence is TGTGCCAGCAGCGAGACAGGCATTGGGTCACCCCTCCACTTT. J is TRBJ1-6 and V is TRBV2; D might be TRBD1 (6 bases). The CDR3 loop spans 14 amino acids. Germline V gives CDR1 SNHLY, CDR2 FYNNEI. The V end lost 6 bases, the J end lost 10 bases, and 16 bases lay between the germline ends.

This clonotype was recorded a few times. The chain recombines TRBV28 with TRBJ1-1; perhaps TRBD1 as D (6 bases). Trimming took 6 bases from V and 3 from J, leaving 26 bases between them. Germline V lookup: CDR1 MDHEN, CDR2 SYDVKM. The CDR3 sequence is 18 residues long. CDR3 sequence (DNA): TGTGCCAGCAGAATAACTCTCGGGGGGCCTTGGTGGGACACTGAAGCTTTCTTT. Its protein is CASRITLGGPWWDTEAFF.

The V call is TRBV7-6, the J call TRBJ1-4; D ambiguous. Per germline, CDR1 SGHVS and CDR2 FNYEAQ. The CDR3 spans 16 residues. Trimming cost V 1 base and J 3 bases, with 12 bases left between them. The CDR3 is CASSLGPDGANEKLFF. As DNA, the CDR3 is TGTGCCAGCAGCTTAGGCCCGGATGGGGCTAATGAAAAACTGTTTTTT.

The J gene is TRBJ1-1, the V gene TRBV29-1; possible D gene TRBD1, 6 bases. The CDR3 runs 14 residues. With 5 bases removed from V and 1 base from J, the gap between germline ends came to 14 bases. Germline lookup yields CDR1 SQVTM and CDR2 ANQGSEA. The chain's CDR3 is CSVSEGGRNTEAFF. The CDR3 DNA sequence: TGCAGCGTTTCGGAGGGGGGTCGGAACACTGAAGCTTTCTTT.

This clonotype was found a few times. The chain carries TRBV6-1 and TRBJ2-7; D gene uncertain. The germline CDR1 and CDR2 sequences are MNHNS and SASEGT. Trimming stripped 1 base from V and 3 bases from J, with 10 bases between. The CDR3 covers 14 residues. CDR3 nucleotides: TGTGCCAGCAGTGAAGGACGGACCGGCTACGAGCAGTACTTC. Translating it yields CASSEGRTGYEQYF.

This clonotype was counted only a few times. The rearrangement uses TRBV18 and TRBJ1-1; a weak D match, TRBD1 (6 bases). The CDR3 sequence is 14 residues long. Trimming took off 5 bases at V and 5 bases at J, with 15 bases between the two ends. CDR1 and CDR2 from the germline V gene are KGHSH and LQKENI. The CDR3 DNA reads TGTGCCAGCTCAAGGGACATCTTAGGGACTGAAGCTTTCTTT. This codes for CASSRDILGTEAFF.

The genes are TRBV29-1 and TRBJ2-7, with TRBD2 as a possible D gene (5 bases). The CDR3 runs 12 residues. V was clipped by 7 bases and J by 6 bases, with 16 bases between them. In germline, CDR1 is SQVTM, CDR2 ANQGSEA. CDR3 DNA: TGCAGCGGGGTGAACGGGGAATCCGAGCAGTACTTC. Translating gives CSGVNGESEQYF.

This chain joins TRBV12-3 or TRBV12-4 and TRBJ2-7, with D tentatively TRBD2 (6 bases). Trimming took 6 bases from V and 0 from J, leaving 12 bases between them. The CDR3 sequence is 14 residues long. This CDR3 reads CASRKRVSSYEQYF. CDR3 DNA: TGTGCCAGCAGGAAGCGGGTGAGCTCCTACGAGCAGTACTTC.